The rows below give T cell receptor beta chains drawn from one sample of a study of blood T cell repertoires in COVID-19. Generated by immunoSEQ multiplex PCR, the TCRdb table keeps only in-frame clones and is missing some. Here the sample spans about 210,000 clones, about 86% being singletons. Sequencing was carried out using peripheral blood. These receptors all stem from a woman in her 70s with acute or convalescent COVID-19. CDR3s include the opening cysteine and the closing phenylalanine or tryptophan. A D gene is named only where the DNA matches it firmly. Not all rows give a size; the values are once, few, many and, for expanded clones, a class.

>-|TRBD1|TRBJ2-1|TRBV4-1
CASSQVPYGDRQFF
TGCGCCAGCAGCCAAGTTCCCTATGGGGACAGGCAGTTCTTC
>-|-|TRBJ2-7|TRBV5-1
CASSLGPGSYEQYF
TGCGCCAGCAGCTTGGGCCCCGGGTCCTACGAGCAGTACTTC
>-|-|TRBJ1-2|TRBV5-6
CASSLSRDRFNYGYTF
TGTGCCAGCAGCTTAAGCAGGGATCGTTTTAACTATGGCTACACCTTC
>-|TRBD2|TRBJ2-1|TRBV3-1/TRBV3-2
CASSQTSGVNEQFF
TGTGCCAGCAGCCAGACTAGCGGGGTCAATGAGCAGTTCTTC
>-|-|TRBJ2-1|TRBV19
CASSIGRGSSYNEQFF
TGTGCCAGTAGTATAGGAAGGGGGAGCTCCTACAATGAGCAGTTCTTC
>-|TRBD1|TRBJ1-1|TRBV19
CASSPHTWTGNTEAFF
TGTGCCAGTAGTCCCCACACGTGGACAGGGAACACTGAAGCTTTCTTT
>-|-|TRBJ2-7|TRBV28
CASSKVQGRTLYEQYF
TGTGCCAGCAGTAAAGTACAGGGTAGGACGTTATACGAGCAGTACTTC
>once|-|TRBJ2-1|TRBV24-1
CATSDRTGGLYNEQFF
TGTGCCACCAGTGACCGTACAGGCGGTCTCTACAATGAGCAGTTCTTC
>-|-|TRBJ1-6|TRBV5-1
CASSLGQAARNSPLHF
TGCGCCAGCAGCTTGGGACAGGCCGCCCGTAATTCACCCCTCCACTTT
>-|TRBD2|TRBJ2-1|TRBV24-1
CATSDRAGGSLDEQFF
TGTGCCACCAGTGACCGAGCGGGGGGCTCGTTGGATGAGCAGTTCTTC
>-|TRBD2|TRBJ2-7|TRBV18
CASSLGAGEEQYF
TGTGCCAGCTCATTAGGGGCGGGAGAAGAGCAGTACTTC
>-|-|TRBJ2-3|TRBV11-2
CASSLTPSGSTDTQYF
TGTGCCAGCAGCTTAACTCCAAGCGGGAGCACAGATACGCAGTATTTT
>once|TRBD2|TRBJ2-2|TRBV5-1
CASSPGLAGNTGELFF
TGCGCCAGCAGCCCGGGACTAGCGGGGAACACCGGGGAGCTGTTTTTT
>-|-|TRBJ1-4|TRBV5-4
CASSTDSTEKLFF
TGTGCCAGCAGCACGGACAGTACCGAAAAACTGTTTTTT
>-|TRBD1|TRBJ1-2|TRBV5-5
CASSWDRGISGYTF
TGTGCCAGCAGCTGGGACAGGGGGATAAGTGGCTACACCTTC
>once|-|TRBJ2-1|TRBV3-1/TRBV3-2
CASRLSGPSLSSRNEQFF
TGTGCCAGCAGACTCAGCGGGCCGTCCCTATCCAGCCGCAATGAGCAGTTCTTC
>-|TRBD2|TRBJ2-1|TRBV18
CASSHGTSGQPYNEQFF
TGTGCCAGCTCACACGGGACTAGCGGACAACCCTACAATGAGCAGTTCTTC
>-|-|TRBJ1-3|TRBV5-4
CASSRQDSGNTIYF
TGTGCCAGCAGCCGTCAGGACTCTGGAAACACCATATATTTT
>-|-|TRBJ2-6|TRBV5-1
CASSPGAGANVLTF
TGCGCCAGCAGCCCAGGGGCGGGGGCCAACGTCCTGACTTTC
>-|-|TRBJ1-5|TRBV5-6
CASSLFREGPQHF
TGTGCCAGCAGCTTGTTCCGGGAAGGGCCCCAGCATTTT
>-|-|TRBJ1-5|TRBV10-2
CASSDAGQPQHF
TGCGCCAGCAGTGACGCAGGTCAGCCCCAGCATTTT
>few|TRBD1|TRBJ1-3|TRBV6-1
CASSDLSRGRDGNTIYF
TGTGCCAGCAGTGACCTCTCCAGGGGGCGTGATGGAAACACCATATATTTT